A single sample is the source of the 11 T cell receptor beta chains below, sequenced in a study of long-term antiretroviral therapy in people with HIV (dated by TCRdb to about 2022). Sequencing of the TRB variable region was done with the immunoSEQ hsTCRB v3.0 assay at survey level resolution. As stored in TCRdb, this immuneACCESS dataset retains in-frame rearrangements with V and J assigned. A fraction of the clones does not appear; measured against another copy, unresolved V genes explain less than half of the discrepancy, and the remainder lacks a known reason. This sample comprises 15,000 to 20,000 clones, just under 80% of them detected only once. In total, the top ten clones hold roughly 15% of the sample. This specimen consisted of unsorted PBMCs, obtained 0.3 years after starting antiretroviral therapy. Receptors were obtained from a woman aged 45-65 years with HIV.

The CDR3 DNA reads as TGTGCCAGCAGTGAGGGGGGCGCCGGGATGAACACTGAAGCTTTCTTT. Translation: CASSEGGAGMNTEAFF. The chain is built from TRBV2 and TRBJ1-1, with D possibly matching TRBD1 (6 bases). The CDR3 extends over 16 amino acids. Germline V lookup: CDR1 SNHLY, CDR2 FYNNEI. Trimming took 3 bases from V and 0 from J, leaving 14 bases between them.

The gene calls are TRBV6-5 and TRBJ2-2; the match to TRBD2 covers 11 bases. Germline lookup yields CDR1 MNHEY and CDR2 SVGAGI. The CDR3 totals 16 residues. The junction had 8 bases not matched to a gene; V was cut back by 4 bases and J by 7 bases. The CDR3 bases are TGTGCCAGCAGTTCCGCTCGACTAGCGGGGAACGGGGAGCTGTTTTTT. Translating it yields CASSSARLAGNGELFF.

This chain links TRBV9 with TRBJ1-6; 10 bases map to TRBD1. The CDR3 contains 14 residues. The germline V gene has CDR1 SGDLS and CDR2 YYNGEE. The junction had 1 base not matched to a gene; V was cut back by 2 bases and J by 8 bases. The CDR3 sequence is CASSVGQGYSPLHF. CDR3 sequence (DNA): TGTGCCAGCAGCGTGGGACAGGGGTATTCACCCCTCCACTTT.

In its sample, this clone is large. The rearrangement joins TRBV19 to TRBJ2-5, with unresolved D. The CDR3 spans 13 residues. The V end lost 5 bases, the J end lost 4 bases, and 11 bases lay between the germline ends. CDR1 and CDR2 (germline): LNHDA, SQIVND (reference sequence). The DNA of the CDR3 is TGTGCCAGTAGTGTTCAGGACGGAGAGACCCAGTACTTC. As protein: CASSVQDGETQYF.

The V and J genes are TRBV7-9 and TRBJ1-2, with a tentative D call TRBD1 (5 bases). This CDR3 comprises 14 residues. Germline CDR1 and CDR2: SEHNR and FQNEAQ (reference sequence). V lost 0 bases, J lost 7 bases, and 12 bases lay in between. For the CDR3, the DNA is TGTGCCAGCAGCTTAGCCGGGACCCACCTTGGCTACACCTTC. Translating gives CASSLAGTHLGYTF.

CDR3 sequence reads: CASSLERDRVIEAFF. Written as DNA, the CDR3 is TGCGCCAGCAGCTTGGAACGGGACAGGGTCATCGAAGCTTTCTTT. The chain links TRBV5-1 to TRBJ1-1, with TRBD1 matching over 9 bases. The trim removed 0 bases at V and 8 bases at J, leaving 8 bases unmatched. This CDR3 region has 15 residues. Germline V lookup: CDR1 SGHRS, CDR2 YFSETQ.

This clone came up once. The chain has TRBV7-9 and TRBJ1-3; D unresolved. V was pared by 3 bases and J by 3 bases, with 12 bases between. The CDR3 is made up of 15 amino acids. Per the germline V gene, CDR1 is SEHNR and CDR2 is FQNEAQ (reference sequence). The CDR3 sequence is CASSFYPQRGNTIYF. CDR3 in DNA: TGTGCCAGCAGCTTTTATCCACAGCGTGGAAACACCATATATTTT.

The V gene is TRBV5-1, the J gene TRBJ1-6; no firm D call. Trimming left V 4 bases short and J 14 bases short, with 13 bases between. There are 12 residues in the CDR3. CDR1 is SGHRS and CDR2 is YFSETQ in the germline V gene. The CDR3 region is CASSPTGSALHF. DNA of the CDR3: TGCGCCAGCAGCCCGACCGGGTCGGCCCTCCACTTT.

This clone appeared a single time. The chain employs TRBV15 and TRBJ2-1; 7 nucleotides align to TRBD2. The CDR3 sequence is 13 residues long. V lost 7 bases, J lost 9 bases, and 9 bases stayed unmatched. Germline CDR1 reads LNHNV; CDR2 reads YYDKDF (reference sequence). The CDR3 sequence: CATISKAGFEQFF. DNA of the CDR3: TGTGCCACCATTTCGAAAGCGGGGTTTGAGCAGTTCTTC.

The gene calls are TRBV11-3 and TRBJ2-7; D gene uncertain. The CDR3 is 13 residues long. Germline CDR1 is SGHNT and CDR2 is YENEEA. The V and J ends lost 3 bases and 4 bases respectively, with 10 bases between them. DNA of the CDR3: TGTGCCAGCAGCTTGGGGAACAGTTACGAGCAGTACTTC. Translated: CASSLGNSYEQYF.

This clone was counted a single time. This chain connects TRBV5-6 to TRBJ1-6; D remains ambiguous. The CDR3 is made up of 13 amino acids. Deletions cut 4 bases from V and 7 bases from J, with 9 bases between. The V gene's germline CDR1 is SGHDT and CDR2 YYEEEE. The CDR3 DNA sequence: TGTGCCAGCAGCCCGGACTGGAATTCACCCCTCCACTTT. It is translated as CASSPDWNSPLHF. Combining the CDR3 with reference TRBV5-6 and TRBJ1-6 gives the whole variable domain DAGVTQSPTHLIKTRGQQVTLRCSPKSGHDTVSWYQQALGQGPQFIFQYYEEEERQRGNFPDRFSGHQFPNYSSELNVNALLLGDSALYLCASSPDWNSPLHFGNGTRLTVT.